These 18 T cell receptor beta chains originate from one sample sequenced in a study of cytomegalovirus exposure and HLA in healthy donors. Primers included in the PCR were 60 Vbeta and 13 Jbeta primers. Assay: immunoSEQ multiplex PCR; the TCRdb copy retains only in-frame clones and omits some. The sample records about 100,000 clones, about 77% being singletons. Sequencing input: PBMCs. The receptors shown here come from a woman under 30 in good health and CMV-seropositive.

The chain carries TRBV19 and TRBJ2-7; D gene unclear. Trimming pared 5 bases from V and 0 bases from J, leaving 11 bases between. Looked up from germline, CDR1 is LNHDA and CDR2 is SQIVND (reference sequence). The CDR3 covers 14 residues. CDR3 protein: CASSPRFSSYEQYF. The CDR3 bases are TGTGCCAGTAGTCCCCGTTTCTCCTCCTACGAGCAGTACTTC.

A single count supports this clone. The chain is built from TRBV5-1 and TRBJ2-1; TRBD2 agrees at 10 bases. The CDR3 is made up of 17 amino acids. CDR1 is SGHRS, CDR2 YFSETQ, per germline. With 0 bases clipped from V and 2 bases from J, the junction kept 5 bases outside the gene matches. CDR3 nucleotides: TGCGCCAGCAGCTTGGAGAGAGCGGGAGGGACCTACAATGAGCAGTTCTTC. Translated, it gives CASSLERAGGTYNEQFF.

Details on this clone: Other DNA sequences in the same sample also yield this CDR3. This chain uses TRBV7-6 with TRBJ2-1; TRBD2 agrees at 8 bases. Per the germline V gene, CDR1 is SGHVS and CDR2 is FNYEAQ. Germline trimming cut 1 base from V and 5 bases from J; bases unmatched to any gene: 4. The CDR3 is 15 residues long. The DNA of the CDR3 is TGTGCCAGCAGCTTAGGGCTAGCGGGCGACAATGAGCAGTTCTTC. The encoded protein is CASSLGLAGDNEQFF. Based on the CDR3 plus reference TRBV7-6 and TRBJ2-1, the full variable domain is GAGVSQSPRYKVTKRGQDVALRCDPISGHVSLYWYRQALGQGPEFLTYFNYEAQQDKSGLPNDRFSAERPEGSISTLTIQRTEQRDSAMYRCASSLGLAGDNEQFFGPGTRLTVL.

The chain links TRBV19 to TRBJ2-1; weak D call: TRBD1 (6 bases). CDR3 length: 14 amino acids. V lost 7 bases and J 2 bases, leaving 12 bases between the germline ends. Germline CDR1 and CDR2: LNHDA and SQIVND (reference sequence). CDR3 in DNA: TGTGCCAGTATTGGGACACCCACCTACAATGAGCAGTTCTTC. It is translated as CASIGTPTYNEQFF.

A few counts support this clone. The chain uses TRBV2 and TRBJ2-1, with D possibly TRBD2 on 6 matching bases. The CDR3 length is 15 residues. CDR1 is SNHLY and CDR2 is FYNNEI in the germline V gene. Trimming left V 4 bases short and J 1 base short, with 11 bases between. The CDR3 here is CASSGLATSYNEQFF. The CDR3 DNA reads as TGTGCCAGCAGTGGCCTAGCGACATCCTACAATGAGCAGTTCTTC.

The J gene is TRBJ1-1, the V gene TRBV20-1, with 8 bases fitting TRBD1. Germline V gene data show CDR1 as DFQATT and CDR2 as SNEGSKA (reference sequence). The CDR3 contains 11 residues. V was clipped by 6 bases and J by 11 bases; unmatched bases: 8. CDR3 coding DNA: TGCAGTGCAGACAGGGGTAGCTACGCTTTCTTT. Translating it yields CSADRGSYAFF.

The chain employs TRBV6-1 and TRBJ2-7; 7 bases agree with TRBD1. Germline V gives CDR1 MNHNS, CDR2 SASEGT. V gave up 7 bases and J gave up 1 base; unmatched junction bases: 10. CDR3 length: 15 residues. CDR3 sequence reads: CASILNRDSSYEQYF. The DNA for the CDR3 is TGTGCCAGCATCCTAAACCGGGACAGTTCCTACGAGCAGTACTTC.

This chain links TRBV5-6 with TRBJ1-2, with TRBD1 matching over 7 bases. Looked up from germline, CDR1 is SGHDT and CDR2 is YYEEEE. The ends lost 0 bases at V and 4 bases at J; junction bases unmatched: 3. This CDR3 is built from 14 residues. The CDR3 loop reads CASSLGTGPYGYTF. CDR3 coding DNA: TGTGCCAGCAGCTTGGGGACAGGCCCCTATGGCTACACCTTC.

The DNA of the CDR3 is TGTGCCATCAGTTCCGGGTCCCGGGGGAAAAACATTCAGTACTTC. It yields the protein CAISSGSRGKNIQYF. The chain employs TRBV10-3 and TRBJ2-4; D possibly corresponds to TRBD2 (6 bases). Per the germline V gene, CDR1 is ENHRY and CDR2 is SYGVKD. V was shortened by 5 bases and J by 4 bases, with 15 bases between the two germline ends. This CDR3 is built from 15 residues.

V and J are TRBV28 and TRBJ1-1; D is unclear. The CDR3 has 13 residues. Looked up from germline, CDR1 is MDHEN and CDR2 is SYDVKM. Trimming removed 1 base at V and 1 base at J, with 4 bases between. The CDR3 nucleotides read TGTGCCAGCAGTTTATCGTGGAACACTGAAGCTTTCTTT. Amino acid sequence: CASSLSWNTEAFF.

In its sample, this clone was seen a few times. This chain joins TRBV25-1 and TRBJ1-4, with D tentatively TRBD1 (5 bases). The V end was cut by 4 bases, the J end by 0 bases, with 9 bases between. The CDR3 is made up of 15 amino acids. Germline V lookup: CDR1 MGHDK, CDR2 SYGVNS. CDR3 DNA sequence: TGTGCCAGCAGTGGCCGGGGGGCAACTAATGAAAAACTGTTTTTT. It is translated as CASSGRGATNEKLFF.

This clone appeared a few times. V is TRBV7-2 and J is TRBJ2-7; D ambiguous. CDR3 length: 15 residues. Germline V lookup: CDR1 SGHTA, CDR2 FQGNSA. The ends were cut back, 1 base at V and 0 bases at J, with 10 bases in the middle. DNA for the CDR3: TGTGCCAGCAGCTTAGAGTCCGGCGGCTCCTACGAGCAGTACTTC. It specifies CASSLESGGSYEQYF. The full variable domain, in which reference TRBV7-2 and TRBJ2-7 provide the parts outside the CDR3, is GAGVSQSPSNKVTEKGKDVELRCDPISGHTALYWYRQSLGQGLEFLIYFQGNSAPDKSGLPSDRFSAERTGGSVSTLTIQRTQQEDSAVYLCASSLESGGSYEQYFGPGTRLTVT.

This clone is medium-sized within its sample. The chain has TRBV6-4 and TRBJ2-2, with 12 bases that match TRBD2. This CDR3 has 15 residues. The J segment lost 7 bases and the V segment lost 0 bases, leaving 0 bases of the junction unmatched. Germline CDR1 reads MRHNA; CDR2 reads SNTAGT. CDR3 sequence reads: CASSDSGLAGGELFF. The CDR3 DNA follows: TGTGCCAGCAGTGACTCGGGACTAGCGGGCGGGGAGCTGTTTTTT.

V usage is TRBV27 and J usage is TRBJ2-7, with D possibly TRBD2 on 7 matching bases. The V end lost 8 bases, the J end lost 0 bases, and 14 bases lay between the germline ends. The CDR3 has 14 amino acids. Germline V gives CDR1 MNHEY, CDR2 SMNVEV (reference sequence). The CDR3 region has the DNA TGTGCCAGCTCCAGAGGGGGGGACTCCTACGAGCAGTACTTC. Translated, it gives CASSRGGDSYEQYF.

This chain links TRBV7-3 with TRBJ1-1, with no clear D. The CDR3 covers 13 residues. V lost 5 bases to trimming and J lost 2 bases, with 9 bases between them. The germline gives CDR1 SGHTA, CDR2 FQGTGA. This CDR3 reads CASSPEVNTEAFF. As DNA, the CDR3 is TGTGCCAGCAGCCCCGAGGTCAACACTGAAGCTTTCTTT. Supplemented by reference TRBV7-3 and TRBJ1-1, the full variable domain reads GAGVSQTPSNKVTEKGKYVELRCDPISGHTALYWYRQSLGQGPEFLIYFQGTGAADDSGLPNDRFFAVRPEGSVSTLKIQRTERGDSAVYLCASSPEVNTEAFFGQGTRLTVV.

The chain joins TRBV7-2 to TRBJ1-5; TRBD1 is a possible D gene (5 bases). The CDR3 is 14 residues long. The germline V gene encodes CDR1 SGHTA and CDR2 FQGNSA. Trimming cost V 1 base and J 7 bases, with 11 bases left between them. The CDR3 sequence is CASSLGGGIQPQHF. The DNA for the CDR3 is TGTGCCAGCAGCTTAGGGGGCGGTATCCAGCCCCAGCATTTT.

V gene TRBV19 combines with J gene TRBJ2-1, with 7 bases aligning to TRBD2. V gave up 4 bases and J gave up 0 bases; unmatched junction bases: 9. This CDR3 is 17 amino acids long. The germline gives CDR1 LNHDA, CDR2 SQIVND (reference sequence). CDR3 region: CASSNSRGLGSYNEQFF. The DNA of the CDR3 is TGTGCCAGTAGTAATTCCCGAGGACTAGGCTCCTACAATGAGCAGTTCTTC.

The V and J genes are TRBV6-4 and TRBJ1-4, with a tentative D call TRBD1 (5 bases). Between the trimmed V and J ends, which lost 5 bases and 4 bases, there was a span of 29 bases. The CDR3 totals 20 residues. The V gene's germline CDR1 is MRHNA and CDR2 SNTAGT. The CDR3 reads CASSFRDYGNMVRRNEKLFF. CDR3 nucleotide sequence: TGTGCCAGCAGTTTCCGGGACTACGGAAACATGGTCCGCCGTAATGAAAAACTGTTTTTT.